This T cell receptor (beta chain) originates from a study of blood T cell repertoires in COVID-19. Turning to the study itself: Sources were T cells, B-cell-depleted T cells, or PBMCs; the material itself was cDNA or gDNA.

The data were produced by immunoSEQ multiplex PCR, yet TCRdb's version contains in-frame clones alone and is incomplete. The sample records just under 350,000 clones, 85% to 90% being singletons. Seattle enrolled patients during active infection and tracked them longitudinally. Germline V gives CDR1 SGHNT, CDR2 YENEEA. The CDR3 loop spans 15 amino acids. V was pared by 4 bases and J by 0 bases, with 7 bases between. The sample taken for sequencing was peripheral blood. This sequence joins TRBV11-3 and TRBJ2-6; no firm D call. The clonotype originates from a woman in her forties or fifties with COVID-19, enrolled during active disease. CDR3 nucleotides: TGTGCCAGCAGCTCCCTAATCTCTGGGGCCAACGTCCTGACTTTC. It encodes CASSSLISGANVLTF.